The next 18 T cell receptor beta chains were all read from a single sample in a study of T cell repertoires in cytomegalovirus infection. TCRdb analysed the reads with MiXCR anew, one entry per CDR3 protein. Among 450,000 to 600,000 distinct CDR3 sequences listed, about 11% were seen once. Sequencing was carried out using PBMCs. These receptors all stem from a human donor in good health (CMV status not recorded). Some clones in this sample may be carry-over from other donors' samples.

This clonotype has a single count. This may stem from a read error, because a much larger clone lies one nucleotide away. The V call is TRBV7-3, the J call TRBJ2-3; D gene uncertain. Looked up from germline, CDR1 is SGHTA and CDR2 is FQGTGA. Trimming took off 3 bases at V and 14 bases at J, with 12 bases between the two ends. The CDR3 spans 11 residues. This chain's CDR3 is CASSLRPPTYF. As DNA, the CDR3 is TGTGCCAGCAGCTTGAGACCGCCTACGTATTTT.

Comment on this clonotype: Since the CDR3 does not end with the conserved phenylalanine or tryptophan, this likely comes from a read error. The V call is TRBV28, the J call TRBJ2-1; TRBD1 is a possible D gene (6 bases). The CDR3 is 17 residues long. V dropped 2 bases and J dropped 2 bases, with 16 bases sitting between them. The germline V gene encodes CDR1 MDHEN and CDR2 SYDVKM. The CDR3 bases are TGTGCCAGCAGTTTAGAGGGTCGTTGGACAGCCTACAATGAGCAGTTCTTA. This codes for CASSLEGRWTAYNEQFL.

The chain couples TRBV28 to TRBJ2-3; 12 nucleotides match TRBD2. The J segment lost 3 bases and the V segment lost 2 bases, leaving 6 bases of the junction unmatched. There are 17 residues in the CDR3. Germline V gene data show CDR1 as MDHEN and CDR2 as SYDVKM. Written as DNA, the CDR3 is TGTGCCAGCAGTTTAGGTGTGACTAGCGGGAGAACAGATACGCAGTATTTT. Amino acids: CASSLGVTSGRTDTQYF.

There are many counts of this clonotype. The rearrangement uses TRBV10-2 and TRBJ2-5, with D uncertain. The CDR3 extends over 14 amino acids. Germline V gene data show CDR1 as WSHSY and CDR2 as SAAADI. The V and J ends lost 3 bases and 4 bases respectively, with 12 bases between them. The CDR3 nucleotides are TGCGCCAGCAGTGAAGTGGGTTCAGGAGAGACCCAGTACTTC. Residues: CASSEVGSGETQYF.

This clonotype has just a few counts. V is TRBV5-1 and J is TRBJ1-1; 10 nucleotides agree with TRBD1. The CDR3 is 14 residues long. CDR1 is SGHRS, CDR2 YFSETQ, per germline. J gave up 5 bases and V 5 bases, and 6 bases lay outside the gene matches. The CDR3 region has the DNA TGCGCCAGCAGTTGGACAGGGGGAGAAACTGAAGCTTTCTTT. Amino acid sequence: CASSWTGGETEAFF.

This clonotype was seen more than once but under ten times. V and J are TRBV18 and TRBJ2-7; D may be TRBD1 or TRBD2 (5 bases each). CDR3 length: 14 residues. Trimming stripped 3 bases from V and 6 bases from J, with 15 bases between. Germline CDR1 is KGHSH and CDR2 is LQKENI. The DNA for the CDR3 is TGTGCCAGCTCACCCCGCGAGGGGCCTCTCGAGCAGTACTTC. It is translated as CASSPREGPLEQYF.

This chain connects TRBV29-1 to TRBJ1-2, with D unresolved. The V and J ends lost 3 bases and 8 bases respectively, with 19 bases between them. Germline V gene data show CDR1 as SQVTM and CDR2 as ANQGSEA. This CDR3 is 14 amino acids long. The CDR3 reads CSVDSFGASSGYTF. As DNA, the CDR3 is TGCAGCGTTGACTCATTCGGTGCCAGCTCAGGCTACACCTTC.

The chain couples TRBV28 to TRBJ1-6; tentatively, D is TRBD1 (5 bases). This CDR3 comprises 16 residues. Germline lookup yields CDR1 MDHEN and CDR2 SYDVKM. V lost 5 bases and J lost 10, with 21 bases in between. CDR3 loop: CASSQGLFTGRSPLHF. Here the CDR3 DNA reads TGTGCCAGCAGTCAGGGACTCTTCACGGGGCGATCACCCCTCCACTTT. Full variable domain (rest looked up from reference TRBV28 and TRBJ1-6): DVKVTQSSRYLVKRTGEKVFLECVQDMDHENMFWYRQDPGLGLRLIYFSYDVKMKEKGDIPEGYSVSREKKERFSLILESASTNQTSMYLCASSQGLFTGRSPLHFGNGTRLTVT.

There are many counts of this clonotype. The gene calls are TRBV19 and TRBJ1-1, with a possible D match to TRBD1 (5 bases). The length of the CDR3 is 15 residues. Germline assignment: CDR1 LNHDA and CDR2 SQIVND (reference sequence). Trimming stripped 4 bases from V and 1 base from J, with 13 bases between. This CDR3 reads CASSTSPGGNTEAFF. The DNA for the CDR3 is TGTGCCAGTAGTACCTCCCCCGGGGGGAACACTGAAGCTTTCTTT.

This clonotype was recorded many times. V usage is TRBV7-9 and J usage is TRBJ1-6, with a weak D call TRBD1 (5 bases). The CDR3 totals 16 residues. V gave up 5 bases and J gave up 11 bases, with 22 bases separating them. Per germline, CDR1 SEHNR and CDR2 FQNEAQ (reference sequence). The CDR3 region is CASSPMGDGQRTPLHF. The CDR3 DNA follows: TGTGCCAGCAGCCCTATGGGGGACGGCCAGAGGACACCCCTCCACTTT.

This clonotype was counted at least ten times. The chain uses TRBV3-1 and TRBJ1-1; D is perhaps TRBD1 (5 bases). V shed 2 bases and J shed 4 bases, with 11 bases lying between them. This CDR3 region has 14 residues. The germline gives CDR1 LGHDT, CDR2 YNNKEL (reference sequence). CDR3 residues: CASSQTQGATEAFF. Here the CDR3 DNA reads TGTGCCAGCAGCCAAACCCAGGGCGCCACTGAAGCTTTCTTT.

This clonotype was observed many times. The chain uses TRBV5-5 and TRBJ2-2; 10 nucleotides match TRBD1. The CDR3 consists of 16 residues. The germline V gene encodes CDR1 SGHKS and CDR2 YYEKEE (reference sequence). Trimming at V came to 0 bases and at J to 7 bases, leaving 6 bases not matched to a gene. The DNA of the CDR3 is TGTGCCAGCAGCTTGGCCGGACAGGGGGTTGGCGGGGAGCTGTTTTTT. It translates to CASSLAGQGVGGELFF.

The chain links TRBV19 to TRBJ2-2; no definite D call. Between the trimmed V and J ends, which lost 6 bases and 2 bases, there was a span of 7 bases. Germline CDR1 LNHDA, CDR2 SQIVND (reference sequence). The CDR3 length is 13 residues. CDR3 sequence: CASSGKNTGELFF. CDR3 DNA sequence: TGTGCCAGTAGCGGCAAAAACACCGGGGAGCTGTTTTTT.

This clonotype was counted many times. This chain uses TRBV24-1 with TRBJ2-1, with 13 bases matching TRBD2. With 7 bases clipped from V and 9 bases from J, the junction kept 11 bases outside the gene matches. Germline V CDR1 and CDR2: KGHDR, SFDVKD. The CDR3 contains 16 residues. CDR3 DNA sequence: TGTGCCACCAGGGGCGGACTAGCGGGAGCTAAGGGTGAGCAGTTCTTC. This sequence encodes CATRGGLAGAKGEQFF.

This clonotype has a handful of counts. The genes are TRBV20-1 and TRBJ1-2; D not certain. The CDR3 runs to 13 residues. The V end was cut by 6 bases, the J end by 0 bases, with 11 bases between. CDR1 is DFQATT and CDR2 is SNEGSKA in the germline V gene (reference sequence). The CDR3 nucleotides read TGCAGTGCCGAGGCCAACTCTAACTATGGCTACACCTTC. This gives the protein CSAEANSNYGYTF.

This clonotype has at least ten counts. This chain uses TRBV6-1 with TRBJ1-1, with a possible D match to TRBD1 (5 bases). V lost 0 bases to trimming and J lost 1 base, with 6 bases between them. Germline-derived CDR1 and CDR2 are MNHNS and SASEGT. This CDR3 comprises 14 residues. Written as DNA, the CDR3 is TGTGCCAGCAGTGAAGCGGGGGGGAACACTGAAGCTTTCTTT. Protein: CASSEAGGNTEAFF.

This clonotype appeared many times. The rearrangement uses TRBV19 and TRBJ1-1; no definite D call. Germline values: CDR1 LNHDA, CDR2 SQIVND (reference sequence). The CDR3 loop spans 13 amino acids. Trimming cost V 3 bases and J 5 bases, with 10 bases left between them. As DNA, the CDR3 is TGTGCCAGTAGTATTCCGGTAGGAACTGAAGCTTTCTTT. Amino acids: CASSIPVGTEAFF. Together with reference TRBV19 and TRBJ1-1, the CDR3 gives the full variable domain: DGGITQSPKYLFRKEGQNVTLSCEQNLNHDAMYWYRQDPGQGLRLIYYSQIVNDFQKGDIAEGYSVSREKKESFPLTVTSAQKNPTAFYLCASSIPVGTEAFFGQGTRLTVV.

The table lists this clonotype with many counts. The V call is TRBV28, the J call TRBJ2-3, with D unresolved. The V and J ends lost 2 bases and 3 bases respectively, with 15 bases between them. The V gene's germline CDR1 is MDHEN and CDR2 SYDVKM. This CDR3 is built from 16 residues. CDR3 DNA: TGTGCCAGCAGTTTAAAAGGGTTTTATGATACAGATACGCAGTATTTT. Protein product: CASSLKGFYDTDTQYF.